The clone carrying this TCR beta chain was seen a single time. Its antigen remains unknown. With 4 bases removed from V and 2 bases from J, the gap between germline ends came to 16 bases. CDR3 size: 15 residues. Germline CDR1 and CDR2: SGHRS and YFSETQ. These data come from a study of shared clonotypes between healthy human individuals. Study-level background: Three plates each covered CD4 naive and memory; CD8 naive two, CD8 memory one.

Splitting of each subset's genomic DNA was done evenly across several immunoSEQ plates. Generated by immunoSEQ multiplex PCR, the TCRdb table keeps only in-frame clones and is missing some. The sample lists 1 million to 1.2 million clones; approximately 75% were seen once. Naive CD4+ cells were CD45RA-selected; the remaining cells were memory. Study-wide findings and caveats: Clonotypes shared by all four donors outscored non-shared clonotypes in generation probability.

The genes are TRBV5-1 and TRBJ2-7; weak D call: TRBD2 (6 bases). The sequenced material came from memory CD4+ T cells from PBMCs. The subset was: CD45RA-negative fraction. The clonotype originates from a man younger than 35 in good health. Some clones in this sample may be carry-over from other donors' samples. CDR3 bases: TGCGCCAGCAGCCTGGGGGGAACAGCAGCCTACGAGCAGTACTTC. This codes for CASSLGGTAAYEQYF.